Listed below are T cell receptor beta chains from one sample, sequenced in a study of OX40 agonist ivuxolimab in advanced cancers. The method was immunoSEQ multiplex PCR; TCRdb's version includes in-frame clones alone and lacks a portion of them. The sample lists more than 75,000 clones, around 91% occurring once. The source was CD4+ or CD8+ T cells sorted from blood, collected in a trial of the OX40 agonist ivuxolimab. These receptors came from an adult with an advanced solid tumor such as melanoma, head and neck, liver or kidney cancer. CDR3s include the opening cysteine and the closing phenylalanine or tryptophan. Part of the rows lack a size; the others show once, few, many or a class for expanded clones.

TRBJ2-7 | TRBV30 | - | CAWSGDGGFGQYF
TRBJ1-5 | TRBV7-2 | - | CASRTQGNQPQHF
TRBJ1-4 | TRBV5-1 | - | CASAAQGGREKLFF
TRBJ1-1 | TRBV19 | - | CASTDRGSNTEAFF
TRBJ2-6 | TRBV5-6 | - | CASSLTGSGANVLTF
TRBJ1-5 | TRBV7-6 | - | CASSPGDYNQPQHF
TRBJ2-1 | TRBV7-7 | - | CASSLARGKTGYNEQFF
TRBJ2-5 | TRBV14 | - | CASSQYLGLAGQETQYF
TRBJ1-1 | TRBV7-2 | - | CASSPHLLNTEAFF
TRBJ2-3 | TRBV6-6 | - | CASRYTDRTDTQYF
TRBJ2-3 | TRBV5-1 | - | CASSPQGLSTDTQYF
TRBJ2-5 | TRBV7-9 | few | CASSLGLAGEETQYF
TRBJ2-7 | TRBV10-2 | - | CASSEYPSRYEQYF
TRBJ2-5 | TRBV18 | - | CASPPRTGETQYF
TRBJ2-7 | TRBV5-1 | - | CASSLAGTSGTYEQYF
TRBJ2-7 | TRBV11-2 | - | CASSSTGAMGGQYF
TRBJ2-3 | TRBV4-3 | - | CASSQDSSEYTDTQYF
TRBJ1-1 | TRBV28 | - | CASRGQLEAFF
TRBJ2-7 | TRBV10-1 | once | CASSPGAYEQYF
TRBJ1-2 | TRBV27 | - | CASSFSGKNYGYTF
TRBJ2-5 | TRBV5-1 | - | CASSPSGSETQYF
TRBJ2-2 | TRBV30 | once | CAWSPLGAGELFF
TRBJ2-5 | TRBV27 | - | CASRREATRETQYF
TRBJ2-7 | TRBV11-2 | - | CASSRTSGAYEQYF
TRBJ2-2 | TRBV25-1 | once | CASSEDRGRTGELFF
TRBJ2-2 | TRBV19 | - | CASKGAYTGELFF
TRBJ2-1 | TRBV6-6 | once | CASRTGRFSYNEQFF
TRBJ2-2 | TRBV13 | few | CASSSIVTTAGELFF
TRBJ1-3 | TRBV7-8 | - | CASSLVDTRGDTIYF
TRBJ2-5 | TRBV29-1 | once | CSVRQQQETQYF
TRBJ2-2 | TRBV5-1 | few | CASSLATGTNTGELFF
TRBJ1-2 | TRBV6-5 | - | CASSLTGGFGYTF
TRBJ2-1 | TRBV6-6 | - | CASSYMASGSNEQFF
TRBJ2-2 | TRBV7-2 | - | CASSPQGLAGERAGELFF
TRBJ2-1 | TRBV4-2 | - | CASSKEWRAMPNEQFF
TRBJ2-1 | TRBV7-8 | - | CASSSLPNSYNEQFF
TRBJ2-1 | TRBV18 | - | CASSPDVGQFF
TRBJ1-2 | TRBV29-1 | - | CSVETPPGIYGYTF
- | TRBV15 | once | CATSKLGTQTYEQYF
TRBJ1-5 | TRBV19 | - | CASSIERVSNSNQPQHF
TRBJ2-5 | TRBV5-4 | - | CASSLGREQETQYF
TRBJ2-7 | TRBV10-3 | once | CAISEQDSSYEQYF
TRBJ2-7 | TRBV18 | once | CASSPTGTQYGQYF
TRBJ2-2 | TRBV19 | - | CASSDRDRVENTGELFF
TRBJ2-5 | TRBV5-4 | - | CASSLSGAQETQYF
TRBJ2-1 | TRBV11-2 | - | CASSLERVGGEQFF
TRBJ2-2 | TRBV10-3 | - | CAISGTSGSSGGELFF
TRBJ2-7 | TRBV2 | - | CASRGMTSGSVGYEQYF
TRBJ1-4 | TRBV7-2 | few | CASSRRWGNEKLFF
TRBJ2-1 | TRBV19 | - | CASSMARAKGNEQFF
TRBJ1-3 | TRBV11-3 | - | CASSLDSRGPGNTIYF
TRBJ2-1 | TRBV4-1 | - | CASSPGLAGFNEQFF
TRBJ2-7 | TRBV19 | - | CASSIAGTGVNEQYF
TRBJ2-3 | TRBV18 | - | CASSPPGGHTDTQYF
TRBJ2-3 | TRBV9 | once | CASSVATDTQYF
TRBJ1-2 | TRBV6-6 | - | CASSYLDTNYGYTF